Listed below are T cell receptor beta chains from one sample, sequenced in a study of blood T cell repertoires in COVID-19. The data were produced by immunoSEQ multiplex PCR, yet TCRdb's version contains in-frame clones alone and is incomplete. Among about 170,000 clones, almost 85% were seen once, and the ten largest hold about 14%. Sequencing was done on a sample of peripheral blood. The receptors were sampled from a man between 18 and 29 years old with active or convalescent COVID-19. Each CDR3 is given with its conserved first and last residue. D genes are given only for firm matches. Rows give clone size only sometimes, using once, few, many, or a class for an expanded clone.

v_gene,abundance,j_gene,d_gene,CDR3aa,CDR3nt
TRBV5-4,.,TRBJ2-7,TRBD1,CASSRQGSFTYEQYF,TGTGCCAGCAGCAGACAGGGGTCTTTTACCTACGAGCAGTACTTC
TRBV6-6,.,TRBJ2-7,TRBD2,CASSTPTSGGPYEQYF,TGTGCCAGCAGTACCCCGACGTCGGGAGGGCCCTACGAGCAGTACTTC
TRBV5-8,.,TRBJ1-6,TRBD1,CASSLNRGSYNSPLHF,TGTGCCAGCAGCTTGAACAGGGGATCCTATAATTCACCCCTCCACTTT
TRBV7-2,.,TRBJ1-5,TRBD1,CASSLDRGQGWPQHF,TGTGCCAGCAGCTTAGATAGGGGACAGGGGTGGCCCCAGCATTTT
TRBV3-1/TRBV3-2,few,TRBJ1-3,.,CASSQRSGGRNTIYF,TGTGCCAGCAGCCAACGAAGTGGCGGTAGGAACACCATATATTTT
TRBV29-1,.,TRBJ1-1,.,CSTAQGGGTEAFF,TGCAGCACGGCACAGGGCGGGGGTACTGAAGCTTTCTTT
TRBV19,.,TRBJ2-1,TRBD2,CASRISGSASYNEQFF,TGTGCCAGTAGGATTAGCGGGAGCGCCTCCTACAATGAGCAGTTCTTC
TRBV7-6,.,TRBJ2-5,TRBD1,CASSSIGGTGGRGETQYF,TGTGCCAGCAGCTCTATTGGCGGGACAGGGGGCAGGGGAGAGACCCAGTACTTC
TRBV7-3,.,TRBJ2-1,TRBD1,CASSSPGQRFHNEQFF,TGTGCCAGCAGCTCCCCGGGACAGAGGTTCCACAATGAGCAGTTCTTC
TRBV4-3,.,TRBJ2-3,TRBD2,CASSQTSVSLSDTQYF,TGCGCCAGCAGCCAAACTAGCGTCTCCTTGTCAGATACGCAGTATTTT
TRBV6-4,.,TRBJ1-4,TRBD1,CASSDSRQGPGFVKLFF,TGTGCCAGCAGTGACTCGAGACAGGGGCCCGGGTTTGTAAAACTGTTTTTT
TRBV9,.,TRBJ1-1,.,CASSVGTGTEAFF,TGTGCCAGCAGCGTAGGCACAGGCACTGAAGCTTTCTTT
TRBV3-1/TRBV3-2,few,TRBJ1-6,.,CASSSREGRSPLHF,TGTGCCAGCAGCTCCCGGGAGGGTAGGTCACCCCTCCACTTT
TRBV11-3,.,TRBJ2-2,.,CASSLRADTGELFF,TGTGCCAGCAGCTTAAGAGCGGACACCGGGGAGCTGTTTTTT
TRBV27,once,TRBJ2-7,TRBD1,CASSLLGQGAYEQYF,TGTGCCAGCAGTTTATTGGGACAGGGGGCCTACGAGCAGTACTTC
TRBV5-4,.,TRBJ2-3,TRBD2,CASSLAIAGVDTQYF,TGTGCCAGCAGCTTGGCAATAGCGGGAGTGGATACGCAGTATTTT
TRBV7-2,.,TRBJ1-1,.,CASSPYLRIEAFF,TGTGCCAGCAGCCCTTATCTGCGGATTGAAGCTTTCTTT
TRBV10-1,.,TRBJ2-5,.,CASSGRGQLEETQYF,TGCGCCAGCAGTGGGCGGGGACAGCTCGAAGAGACCCAGTACTTC
TRBV30,few,TRBJ2-7,TRBD1,CAWNKGQGALEQYF,TGTGCCTGGAACAAAGGACAGGGGGCGTTGGAGCAGTACTTC
TRBV27,.,TRBJ2-3,TRBD2,CASSHRSGLAGGPSTDTQYF,TGTGCCAGCAGTCACCGATCGGGACTAGCGGGAGGGCCAAGCACAGATACGCAGTATTTT
TRBV29-1,.,TRBJ1-1,.,CSVLTGYTEAFF,TGCAGCGTCTTAACGGGATACACTGAAGCTTTCTTT
TRBV19,.,TRBJ2-1,TRBD2,CASSIGWAGAANEQFF,TGTGCCAGTAGTATCGGATGGGCGGGAGCGGCGAATGAGCAGTTCTTC
TRBV7-2,.,TRBJ2-7,TRBD2,CASSLARTSGGYEQYF,TGTGCCAGCAGCTTAGCGAGGACTAGCGGGGGCTACGAGCAGTACTTC
TRBV18,.,TRBJ2-1,.,CASSLRGETGSFF,TGTGCCAGCTCACTCCGGGGAGAAACCGGATCGTTCTTC
TRBV3-1/TRBV3-2,once,TRBJ2-1,TRBD2,CASSQIGAGVLNEQFF,TGTGCCAGCAGCCAGATCGGGGCGGGGGTTCTTAATGAGCAGTTCTTC
TRBV25-1,.,TRBJ2-3,.,CASSEFSLTDTQYF,TGTGCCAGCAGTGAATTTTCCCTTACAGATACGCAGTATTTT
TRBV5-4,once,TRBJ2-3,TRBD2,CASSSFSGGGWTDTQYF,TGTGCCAGCAGCTCCTTTAGCGGGGGTGGTTGGACAGATACGCAGTATTTT
TRBV4-1,once,TRBJ2-3,.,CASSQDARSTDTQYF,TGCGCCAGCAGCCAAGACGCTAGATCCACAGATACGCAGTATTTT
TRBV19,.,TRBJ1-1,.,CASTFGHTEAFF,TGTGCCAGTACCTTCGGTCACACTGAAGCTTTCTTT
TRBV29-1,once,TRBJ1-1,TRBD1,CSVARDDRGKTEAFF,TGCAGCGTTGCCCGAGATGACAGGGGGAAAACTGAAGCTTTCTTT
TRBV3-1/TRBV3-2,.,TRBJ1-4,.,CASSKRTDLNEKLFF,TGTGCCAGCAGCAAACGGACAGACCTTAATGAAAAACTGTTTTTT
TRBV5-4,.,TRBJ1-6,TRBD1,CASSSQGAMNSPLHF,TGTGCCAGCAGCTCGCAGGGGGCTATGAATTCACCCCTCCACTTT
TRBV5-5,.,TRBJ1-6,.,CASSPGIIGNNSPLHF,TGTGCCAGCAGTCCGGGGATCATTGGAAATAATTCACCCCTCCACTTT
TRBV6-5,.,TRBJ2-1,TRBD1,CASSSAQGAFNEQFF,TGTGCCAGCAGTTCTGCCCAGGGGGCCTTCAATGAGCAGTTCTTC
TRBV5-6,.,TRBJ2-4,.,CASSPGVIFDATAKNIQYF,TGTGCCAGCAGCCCGGGAGTTATTTTCGACGCGACAGCCAAAAACATTCAGTACTTC
TRBV7-3,few,TRBJ1-3,.,CASGLASGNTIYF,TGTGCCAGCGGCCTCGCATCTGGAAACACCATATATTTT
TRBV7-2,.,TRBJ2-7,TRBD2,CASSAHAGGTYEQYF,TGTGCCAGCAGCGCGCACGCGGGGGGGACCTACGAGCAGTACTTC
TRBV6-1,.,TRBJ2-7,TRBD2,CASSERGTSGRARSYEQYF,TGTGCCAGCAGTGAACGAGGGACTAGCGGGAGGGCCAGATCCTACGAGCAGTACTTC
TRBV19,.,TRBJ2-2,.,CASSVDSMNTGELFF,TGTGCCAGTAGTGTGGACAGTATGAACACCGGGGAGCTGTTTTTT
TRBV11-2,.,TRBJ1-6,.,CASSLIRQHNSPLHF,TGTGCCAGCAGCTTAATACGACAGCATAATTCACCCCTCCACTTT
TRBV6-2/TRBV6-3,.,TRBJ2-7,TRBD2,CASSSWTSGGPEYF,TGTGCCAGCAGTAGCTGGACTAGCGGAGGGCCGGAGTACTTC
TRBV5-6,.,TRBJ1-3,TRBD1,CASSPGTAAGNTIYF,TGTGCCAGCAGCCCCGGGACAGCAGCTGGAAACACCATATATTTT